A selection of T cell receptor beta chains follows, all from one sample in a study of read filtering for tumor transcriptome and immune sequencing. TCRdb passed the reads through MiXCR, listing each CDR3 protein once. This table holds 50,000 or so distinct CDR3 sequences, about an eighth found once. The sample was a population of CD138-negative cells sorted from bone marrow. These receptor sequences come from a donor aged 40 or older with multiple myeloma. Both conserved end residues are part of each CDR3. The D gene is left open where the match is weak. Expanded clones get a size class; other rows say once, few or many, or leave the size out.

clone_size j_call v_call d_call cdr3_aa cdr3_nt
many TRBJ1-1 TRBV19 TRBD1 CASQYSGGARTEAFF TGTGCCAGTCAATATTCAGGGGGCGCGAGGACTGAAGCTTTCTTT
many TRBJ2-7 TRBV20-1 . CSTLSRDTSYEQYF TGCAGTACACTCTCACGGGACACCTCCTACGAGCAGTACTTC
many TRBJ2-1 TRBV10-1 . CASSRGSSEQFF TGCGCCAGCAGTAGGGGGAGCAGTGAGCAGTTCTTC
many TRBJ2-1 TRBV29-1 TRBD2 CSVTSGYNEQFF TGCAGCGTGACTAGCGGTTACAATGAGCAGTTCTTC
many TRBJ2-3 TRBV20-1 TRBD2 CSARVPGLADTDTQYF TGCAGTGCTAGAGTACCGGGACTAGCAGACACAGATACGCAGTATTTT
many TRBJ1-6 TRBV20-1 TRBD1 CSAQQGSSYNSPLHF TGCAGTGCGCAACAGGGGTCGTCCTATAATTCACCCCTCCACTTT
many TRBJ1-2 TRBV29-1 . CSVETRLYGYTF TGCAGCGTTGAGACAAGGTTATATGGCTACACCTTC
. TRBJ2-7 TRBV20-1 . CGALRLVSSYEQYF TGCGGCGCCCTACGACTCGTCAGCTCCTACGAGCAGTACTTC
many TRBJ2-3 TRBV7-2 . CASSLRPAGSTDTQYF TGTGCCAGCAGCTTACGACCAGCGGGTAGCACAGATACGCAGTATTTT
many TRBJ2-1 TRBV6-2/TRBV6-3 TRBD1 CASTPGTGSYEQFF TGTGCCAGCACCCCCGGGACAGGGTCGTATGAGCAGTTCTTC
many TRBJ2-2 TRBV6-6 . CATLDRNTGELFF TGTGCCACCCTGGACAGAAACACCGGGGAGCTGTTTTTT
many TRBJ1-5 TRBV20-1 . CSAIPDSPGQPQHF TGCAGTGCTATACCTGACTCCCCCGGACAGCCCCAGCATTTT
many TRBJ1-1 TRBV4-1 . CASSQDHEGTEAFF TGCGCCAGCAGCCAAGATCATGAGGGGACTGAAGCTTTCTTT
many TRBJ2-3 TRBV24-1 TRBD2 CATSSGRNTDTQYF TGTGCCACTAGCAGCGGGAGAAACACAGATACGCAGTATTTT
many TRBJ2-1 TRBV27 TRBD1 CASSSGQSVNEQFF TGTGCCAGCAGTTCGGGACAGTCGGTCAATGAGCAGTTCTTC
many TRBJ2-7 TRBV3-1 . CASSQRQDYEQYF TGTGCCAGCAGCCAAAGACAGGACTACGAGCAGTACTTC
many TRBJ1-1 TRBV15 . CATSKQFPTEAFF TGTGCCACTAGCAAACAGTTCCCCACTGAAGCTTTCTTT
many TRBJ2-5 TRBV4-2 . CASSQAGGLQETQYF TGTGCCAGCAGCCAAGCAGGCGGGTTACAAGAGACCCAGTACTTC
many TRBJ1-1 TRBV4-3 . CASSQDLEQPYRF TGCGCCAGCAGCCAAGATCTGGAGCAGCCTTATCGCTTT
many TRBJ2-3 TRBV30 . CAWSVGDTQYF TGTGCCTGGAGTGTGGGGGATACGCAGTATTTT
many TRBJ2-3 TRBV5-4 . CAAQGTSSADTQYF TGTGCCGCTCAAGGGACTTCGTCTGCGGATACGCAGTATTTT
many TRBJ2-7 TRBV28 TRBD2 CASSSGLTYEQYF TGTGCCAGCAGTTCGGGACTAACCTACGAGCAGTACTTC
many TRBJ1-5 TRBV12-3/TRBV12-4 . CASSLSRNQPQHF TGTGCCAGCAGTTTAAGTCGCAATCAGCCCCAGCATTTT
many TRBJ1-4 TRBV29-1 . CSASGGHRTGEKLFF TGCAGCGCCTCTGGGGGACATCGTACAGGAGAAAAACTGTTTTTT
many TRBJ2-1 TRBV24-1 TRBD1 CATSDPTGPNEQFF TGTGCCACCAGTGACCCGACAGGGCCAAATGAGCAGTTCTTC
many TRBJ2-5 TRBV7-2 . CASSLDRADETQYF TGTGCCAGCAGCTTAGACAGGGCCGATGAGACCCAGTACTTC
many TRBJ2-4 TRBV27 . CALRGPGNIQYF TGTGCTTTACGTGGGCCCGGGAACATTCAGTACTTC
few TRBJ1-3 TRBV7-9 . CASTPSGTRNTIYF TGTGCCAGCACCCCATCGGGTACCAGAAACACCATATATTTT
many TRBJ2-7 TRBV20-1 . CSASEAGDAYEQYF TGCAGTGCTAGTGAAGCGGGCGACGCCTACGAGCAGTACTTC
. TRBJ2-1 TRBV7-2 TRBD1 CASRKQGTQINVQFF TGTGCCAGCAGAAAACAGGGGACGCAGATCAATGTGCAGTTCTTC
many TRBJ2-7 TRBV4-3 . CASSQGVSYEQYF TGCGCCAGCAGCCAAGGGGTGAGCTACGAGCAGTACTTC
many TRBJ2-7 TRBV12-3/TRBV12-4 TRBD1 CASSSHRGVDF TGTGCCAGCAGTTCCCACAGGGGCGTGGACTTC
many TRBJ2-2 TRBV18 . CASSPPQGGNTGELFF TGTGCCAGCTCACCACCGCAGGGAGGGAACACCGGGGAGCTGTTTTTT
many TRBJ2-7 TRBV4-1 . CASSQGVLRAGPVRHEQYF TGCGCCAGCAGCCAAGGGGTTTTACGGGCCGGGCCTGTCCGCCACGAGCAGTACTTC
. TRBJ1-1 TRBV6-1 TRBD1 CASSGGQLMNTEAFF TGTGCCAGCAGTGGGGGACAGTTGATGAACACTGAAGCTTTCTTT
few TRBJ1-5 TRBV3-1 . CASSQGPSGQTQHF TGTGCCAGCAGCCAAGGCCCTTCGGGTCAGACCCAGCATTTT
many TRBJ2-7 TRBV27 TRBD2 CASSLSTSGSYEQYF TGTGCCAGCAGTTTATCCACTAGCGGGAGCTACGAGCAGTACTTC
many TRBJ1-2 TRBV20-1 . CSARAQAGGGYTF TGCAGTGCTAGAGCCCAGGCGGGAGGTGGCTACACCTTC
few TRBJ2-3 TRBV20-1 . CSARDPTGRATDTLYF TGCAGTGCTAGAGACCCCACGGGACGAGCTACAGATACGCTGTATTTT
. TRBJ2-1 TRBV20-1 TRBD1 CSASGQGASEQFF TGCAGTGCTAGCGGACAGGGGGCAAGTGAGCAGTTCTTC
many TRBJ2-2 TRBV20-1 TRBD1 CSAREAQGRGRGELFF TGCAGTGCTAGAGAGGCCCAAGGCAGGGGGCGCGGGGAGCTGTTTTTT
. TRBJ2-1 TRBV6-5 TRBD2 CASSALRRTSGMAWFF TGTGCCAGCAGTGCACTCCGCAGGACTAGCGGGATGGCATGGTTCTTC
. TRBJ2-1 TRBV5-1 TRBD2 CASRPSGTSGSYNEQFF TGCGCCAGCAGACCGTCCGGGACTAGCGGCTCCTACAATGAGCAGTTCTTC
many TRBJ2-1 TRBV29-1 . CSVGPSGGEQFF TGCAGCGTTGGCCCCTCCGGGGGAGAGCAGTTCTTC
. TRBJ1-5 TRBV3-2 . CASPRTGRNQPQHF TGTGCCAGCCCCCGCACGGGCCGGAATCAGCCCCAGCATTTT
many TRBJ2-3 TRBV9 TRBD2 CASSPSTGLAGSDTQYF TGTGCCAGCAGCCCTTCCACAGGACTAGCGGGATCCGATACGCAGTATTTT
medium-sized TRBJ2-1 TRBV7-3 . CASSLNHGANEQFF TGTGCCAGCAGCTTAAATCATGGGGCCAATGAGCAGTTCTTC
many TRBJ2-1 TRBV6-6 . CASSSGLYNEQFF TGTGCCTCGTCAAGCGGGTTATACAATGAGCAGTTCTTC
many TRBJ2-3 TRBV7-9 TRBD2 CASSQRAGASTDTQYF TGTGCCAGCAGCCAACGAGCGGGGGCTAGCACAGATACGCAGTATTTT
. TRBJ1-1 TRBV28 . CASREGTNTEAFF TGTGCCAGCAGAGAAGGGACGAACACTGAAGCTTTCTTT
many TRBJ1-5 TRBV6-5 TRBD1 CASRKGGQGDSQPQHF TGTGCCAGCAGAAAAGGGGGACAGGGGGACAGCCAGCCCCAGCATTTT
many TRBJ2-6 TRBV5-1 . CASSSVGTGANVLTF TGCGCCAGCAGCTCAGTGGGGACTGGGGCCAACGTCCTGACTTTC
many TRBJ1-2 TRBV12-3/TRBV12-4 . CASSGRPNYGYTF TGTGCCTCCTCCGGGAGACCTAACTATGGCTACACCTTC